This T cell receptor beta chain was observed in a study of cytomegalovirus exposure and HLA in healthy donors. This clone was counted a few times. This PCR relied on a set of 60 Vbeta primers and 13 Jbeta primers. Some clones are missing from TCRdb's copy, which holds only in-frame ones; the method was immunoSEQ multiplex PCR. The data contain roughly 200,000 clones, 12% of them seen just once; the ten biggest clones take up approximately 8.4%. This clonotype was obtained from a man aged 50 to 60 in good health and CMV-seropositive. Sequencing was performed on PBMCs.

Written as DNA, the CDR3 is TGTGCCAGCAGTTTACTAGATCAGCCCCAGCATTTT. Translated, it gives CASSLLDQPQHF. V usage is TRBV28 and J usage is TRBJ1-5; D not certain. CDR3 length: 12 amino acids. Germline V lookup: CDR1 MDHEN, CDR2 SYDVKM. Trimming removed 2 bases from V and 5 bases from J, with 4 bases in between.